The rows below give T cell receptor beta chains drawn from one sample of a study of T-cell reconstitution after alpha-beta-depleted transplantation in children. TCRdb re-called the PCR reads through MiXCR, storing one row per CDR3 protein. The sample has hundreds of thousands of distinct CDR3 sequences, approximately 8% seen once. The material was PBMCs, mostly from graft donor cells, obtained 180 days after TCRalphabeta/CD19-depleted stem cell transplant. The origin of the receptors is a male patient between 5 and 17 years old who had a stem cell transplant for acute lymphoblastic leukemia, so the T cells may come from the graft donor. Each CDR3 is given with its conserved first and last residue. Each record gives: CDR3 length, D gene, J gene, V gene, clone size, CDR3 protein, CDR3 DNA. D genes are given only for firm matches. Size is omitted from some rows. Given values are once, few, many or a class for expanded clones.

>15|TRBD1|TRBJ1-5|TRBV4-2|many
CASSQETGGRQPQHF
TGTGCCAGCAGCCAAGAAACAGGGGGCCGGCAGCCCCAGCATTTT
>13|.|TRBJ1-2|TRBV7-2|many
CASSRALDYGYTF
TGTGCCAGCAGCCGGGCCCTAGACTATGGCTACACCTTC
>16|.|TRBJ2-1|TRBV24-1|many
CATSGTVSSSYNEQFF
TGTGCCACCAGTGGGACAGTTTCGAGCTCCTACAATGAGCAGTTCTTC
>18|TRBD2|TRBJ2-1|TRBV11-2|.
CASSFRTSGGSSYNEQFF
TGTGCCAGCAGCTTCCGGACTAGCGGGGGGAGCTCCTACAATGAGCAGTTCTTC
>12|.|TRBJ1-2|TRBV2|many
CATSPTNYGYTF
TGTGCCACTTCACCAACTAACTATGGCTACACCTTC
>17|TRBD2|TRBJ2-1|TRBV4-2|many
CASSHPPGGSRDNEQFF
TGTGCCAGCAGCCACCCCCCGGGGGGTTCCCGGGACAATGAGCAGTTCTTC
>14|.|TRBJ1-5|TRBV20-1|many
CSAITTLGTPAQHF
TGCAGTGCTATCACGACCCTAGGAACCCCAGCCCAGCATTTT
>14|TRBD1|TRBJ1-1|TRBV2|many
CASPGQGLNTEAFF
TGTGCCAGCCCGGGACAGGGGTTGAACACTGAAGCTTTCTTT
>12|.|TRBJ1-6|TRBV20-1|many
CSAGSRVSPLHF
TGCAGTGCCGGGAGCCGTGTTTCACCCCTCCACTTT
>13|.|TRBJ2-7|TRBV18|many
CASSTLTRYEQYF
TGTGCCAGCTCAACACTCACGAGGTACGAGCAGTACTTC
>14|TRBD1|TRBJ2-5|TRBV20-1|many
CSASRDRGQGAQYF
TGCAGTGCTAGCAGGGACAGGGGCCAGGGGGCCCAGTACTTC
>16|TRBD2|TRBJ2-2|TRBV4-3|many
CASTRGRGANTGELFF
TGCGCCAGCACCCGGGGACGGGGGGCGAACACCGGGGAGCTGTTTTTT
>12|.|TRBJ2-7|TRBV20-1|many
CSARVGNYEQYF
TGCAGTGCTAGAGTCGGTAACTACGAGCAGTACTTC
>16|.|TRBJ2-5|TRBV10-3|.
CAIKGGAGSYQETQYF
TGTGCCATCAAGGGTGGGGCAGGCTCGTACCAAGAGACCCAGTACTTC
>15|.|TRBJ2-1|TRBV7-9|many
CASSLVSVRYNEQFF
TGTGCCAGCAGCTTAGTATCGGTCAGATACAATGAGCAGTTCTTC
>19|.|TRBJ2-1|TRBV5-1|few
CASSLGGSRPSSSYNEQFF
TGCGCCAGCAGCTTGGGTGGGAGCCGCCCCTCAAGCTCCTACAATGAGCAGTTCTTC
>13|.|TRBJ2-1|TRBV12-3/TRBV12-4|many
CASIRDPGDEQFF
TGTGCCAGCATCCGGGACCCAGGGGATGAGCAGTTCTTC
>14|TRBD1|TRBJ1-2|TRBV20-1|many
CSASSGTEVYGYTF
TGCAGTGCTAGCTCTGGGACAGAGGTCTATGGCTACACCTTC
>11|.|TRBJ2-7|TRBV6-2/TRBV6-3|many
CASSYYDEQYF
TGTGCCAGCAGTTACTACGACGAGCAGTACTTC
>15|.|TRBJ1-6|TRBV28|many
CASSSPDSVNSPLHF
TGTGCCAGCAGTTCCCCGGACAGTGTCAATTCACCCCTCCACTTT
>14|.|TRBJ2-3|TRBV25-1|few
CASSDIRDTDTQYF
TGTGCCAGCAGTGATATTAGAGACACAGATACGCAGTATTTT
>14|TRBD2|TRBJ2-5|TRBV12-3/TRBV12-4|many
CASSLALGGETQYF
TGTGCCAGCAGTTTAGCGCTGGGGGGGGAGACCCAGTACTTC
>16|TRBD2|TRBJ2-1|TRBV6-5|many
CASSYRQLAGVYEQFF
TGTGCCAGCAGTTACCGCCAACTAGCGGGAGTCTATGAGCAGTTCTTC
>18|.|TRBJ1-2|TRBV6-5|few
CASSYEVLSGEGNYGYTF
TGTGCCAGCAGTTACGAGGTGTTGAGCGGGGAAGGAAACTATGGCTACACCTTC
>14|TRBD2|TRBJ2-3|TRBV10-3|many
CAISDLAGADTQYF
TGTGCCATCAGTGATCTAGCGGGAGCAGATACGCAGTATTTT
>15|TRBD1|TRBJ2-5|TRBV18|many
CASSSGQGVEETQYF
TGTGCCAGCTCATCCGGACAGGGAGTGGAGGAGACCCAGTACTTC
>14|.|TRBJ2-1|TRBV12-3/TRBV12-4|many
CASKGDVFYNEQFF
TGTGCCAGCAAGGGGGACGTTTTTTACAATGAGCAGTTCTTC
>16|.|TRBJ1-2|TRBV4-3|many
CASSPGFWDGSYGYTF
TGCGCCAGCAGCCCAGGGTTTTGGGACGGGAGCTATGGCTACACCTTC
>15|TRBD2|TRBJ2-2|TRBV6-1|many
CASRHPGGPTGELFF
TGTGCCAGCAGACACCCGGGAGGGCCAACCGGGGAGCTGTTTTTT
>15|.|TRBJ1-2|TRBV6-5|.
CASSYSGGWIYGYTF
TGTGCCAGCAGTTACTCCGGGGGCTGGATCTATGGCTACACCTTC
>12|.|TRBJ2-7|TRBV10-3|many
CAIRRSSYEQYF
TGTGCCATCAGGAGGAGCTCCTACGAGCAGTACTTC
>14|.|TRBJ2-7|TRBV16|many
CASSRSRVTYEQYF
TGTGCCAGCAGCCGGTCCCGAGTTACCTACGAGCAGTACTTC
>14|.|TRBJ2-5|TRBV18|few
CASSPPAGQETQYF
TGTGCCAGCTCACCCCCGGCAGGCCAAGAGACCCAGTACTTC
>11|.|TRBJ1-1|TRBV7-2|many
CASKSIAEAFF
TGTGCCAGCAAGTCGATCGCTGAAGCTTTCTTT
>13|.|TRBJ2-3|TRBV14|.
CASSQFSTDTQYF
TGTGCCAGCAGCCAATTCTCCACAGATACGCAGTATTTT
>15|.|TRBJ1-6|TRBV20-1|.
CSAPGLPLYNSPLHF
TGCAGTGCTCCGGGCCTCCCTCTATATAATTCACCCCTCCACTTT
>15|.|TRBJ2-5|TRBV7-2|many
CASSLSQGSTGTQYF
TGTGCCAGCAGCTTAAGTCAGGGGTCGACGGGGACCCAGTACTTC
>15|.|TRBJ2-3|TRBV5-1|many
CASSLRERGTDTQYF
TGCGCCAGCAGCTTGCGGGAGAGGGGTACAGATACGCAGTATTTT
>17|TRBD2|TRBJ2-2|TRBV12-3/TRBV12-4|many
CASSSSGGALNTGELFF
TGTGCCAGCAGTTCTAGCGGGGGCGCTTTGAACACCGGGGAGCTGTTTTTT
>17|TRBD1|TRBJ1-1|TRBV5-1|many
CASSLEGATLPNTEAFF
TGCGCCAGCAGCTTGGAGGGGGCCACCTTACCGAACACTGAAGCTTTCTTT
>12|.|TRBJ2-7|TRBV27|many
CASSSGRNEQYF
TGTGCCAGCAGCTCCGGGAGAAACGAGCAGTACTTC
>14|TRBD2|TRBJ2-5|TRBV7-2|many
CASSRSGGKETQYF
TGTGCCAGCAGCCGTAGCGGGGGGAAAGAGACCCAGTACTTC
>14|.|TRBJ1-1|TRBV11-1|many
CASRRQEKNTEAFF
TGTGCCAGCAGAAGACAGGAGAAGAACACTGAAGCTTTCTTT
>14|.|TRBJ1-1|TRBV7-2|.
CASSRRQVGTEAFF
TGTGCCAGCAGCCGTCGACAGGTCGGCACTGAAGCTTTCTTT
>17|TRBD2|TRBJ2-5|TRBV19|.
CASRYRVSGTSEETQYF
TGTGCCAGTAGATACAGAGTTTCCGGGACTAGCGAAGAGACCCAGTACTTC
>12|.|TRBJ2-7|TRBV20-1|many
CSARTGPYEQYF
TGCAGTGCTAGAACCGGGCCCTACGAGCAGTACTTC
>14|.|TRBJ1-2|TRBV12-3/TRBV12-4|many
CASSSGSVYEGYTF
TGTGCCAGCAGTTCGGGGTCGGTGTATGAGGGCTACACCTTC
>13|TRBD1|TRBJ2-7|TRBV19|many
CASSAGGGYEQYF
TGTGCCAGTAGCGCAGGGGGCGGCTACGAGCAGTACTTC
>16|.|TRBJ2-5|TRBV3-1|few
CASSQSIRLGLKGGYF
TGTGCCAGCAGCCAGTCCATCCGACTTGGTCTTAAGGGGGGCTACTTC
>14|TRBD2|TRBJ2-1|TRBV6-1|many
CASSAAGGVGEQFF
TGTGCCAGCAGTGCTGCGGGAGGCGTTGGTGAGCAGTTCTTC